A single sample gave rise to the 15 T cell receptor beta chains below, sequenced in a study of blood T cell repertoires in COVID-19. Measured with immunoSEQ multiplex PCR; TCRdb has only the in-frame clones, and not every one. The sample comprises around 72,000 clones, roughly 87% of which are singletons, and roughly 6.1% rests with the top ten. The sample taken for sequencing was peripheral blood. These receptors were taken from a woman aged 50 to 60 with acute or convalescent COVID-19.

This CDR3 is CASRSTSGRTFEQYF. CDR3 in DNA: TGTGCCAGCAGGTCGACTAGCGGGAGAACCTTCGAGCAGTACTTC. This chain joins TRBV2 and TRBJ2-7; 12 nucleotides match TRBD2. CDR1 and CDR2 (germline): SNHLY, FYNNEI. The V gene end was trimmed by 6 bases and the J gene end by 6 bases; junction bases not matched to a gene: 9. The CDR3 totals 15 residues.

In this sample, this clone turned up once. This chain joins TRBV6-5 and TRBJ2-2, with TRBD2 identical over 8 bases. The V gene end was trimmed by 7 bases and the J gene end by 0 bases; junction bases not matched to a gene: 1. Per germline, CDR1 MNHEY and CDR2 SVGAGI. This CDR3 spans 14 amino acids. The CDR3 sequence is CASILAANTGELFF. Written as DNA, the CDR3 is TGTGCCAGCATACTAGCGGCGAACACCGGGGAGCTGTTTTTT.

Worth noting for this clone: The identical CDR3 is also encoded by other nucleotide sequences in the sample. The CDR3: CASSVEQGAYNEQFF. DNA for the CDR3: TGTGCCAGCAGCGTAGAACAGGGGGCTTACAATGAGCAGTTCTTC. The V call is TRBV9, the J call TRBJ2-1, with 9 nucleotides matching TRBD1. CDR3 size: 15 residues. The V gene end was trimmed by 0 bases and the J gene end by 4 bases; junction bases not matched to a gene: 2. Per germline, CDR1 SGDLS and CDR2 YYNGEE.

The J gene is TRBJ2-2, the V gene TRBV12-3 or TRBV12-4; D is unresolved. The CDR3 consists of 13 residues. With 2 bases removed from V and 4 bases from J, the gap between germline ends came to 5 bases. The CDR3: CASSLTGTGELFF. DNA for the CDR3: TGTGCCAGCAGTTTAACGGGCACCGGGGAGCTGTTTTTT.

The J gene is TRBJ2-3, the V gene TRBV5-1; D not certain. Germline V lookup: CDR1 SGHRS, CDR2 YFSETQ. This CDR3 contains 14 residues. Trimming left V 0 bases short and J 4 bases short, with 9 bases between. The CDR3 nucleotides are TGCGCCAGCAGCTTGGACTCATCCTCAGATACGCAGTATTTT. Its translation is CASSLDSSSDTQYF.

The genes are TRBV12-3 or TRBV12-4 and TRBJ2-1; D may be TRBD1 (6 bases). V was trimmed by 1 base and J by 6 bases, leaving 7 bases between them. The CDR3 runs to 13 residues. CDR3 sequence (DNA): TGTGCCAGCAGTTTAGGGGGGCGCAATGAGCAGTTCTTC. Residues: CASSLGGRNEQFF.

This chain joins TRBV9 and TRBJ1-6; 9 bases agree with TRBD1. The V gene end was trimmed by 0 bases and the J gene end by 7 bases; junction bases not matched to a gene: 8. Germline V gene data show CDR1 as SGDLS and CDR2 as YYNGEE. This CDR3 has 17 amino acids. CDR3 bases: TGTGCCAGCAGCGTAGGCCCGACAGGGGGTCCCAATTCACCCCTCCACTTT. Amino acid sequence: CASSVGPTGGPNSPLHF.

The rearrangement uses TRBV19 and TRBJ2-7, with D possibly matching TRBD1 (5 bases). Germline V lookup: CDR1 LNHDA, CDR2 SQIVND (reference sequence). This CDR3 is 14 amino acids long. Trimming removed 3 bases at V and 1 base at J, with 10 bases between. The CDR3 DNA reads TGTGCCAGTAGTATGGTAGGGGCTTCCTACGAGCAGTACTTC. It yields the protein CASSMVGASYEQYF. The variable domain in full, with the rest retrieved from reference TRBV19 and TRBJ2-7, is DGGITQSPKYLFRKEGQNVTLSCEQNLNHDAMYWYRQDPGQGLRLIYYSQIVNDFQKGDIAEGYSVSREKKESFPLTVTSAQKNPTAFYLCASSMVGASYEQYFGPGTRLTVT.

V gene TRBV30 combines with J gene TRBJ1-1; 7 nucleotides match TRBD1. CDR3 size: 13 residues. After removal of 5 bases from V and 11 bases from J, the junction contained 14 bases not matched to a gene. CDR1 and CDR2 from the germline V gene are GTSNPN and SVGIG (reference sequence). CDR3 amino acids: CAWSRGPGGGAFF. DNA for the CDR3: TGTGCCTGGTCCCGCGGGCCAGGGGGTGGTGCTTTCTTT.

V and J are TRBV5-4 and TRBJ2-1; possibly TRBD2 for D (5 bases). Deletions cut 5 bases from V and 2 bases from J, with 20 bases between. Germline V gene lookup returns CDR1 SGHNT and CDR2 YYREEE (reference sequence). This CDR3 region has 17 residues. DNA for the CDR3: TGTGCCAGCAGTATTACTCCCGAGGAGCGGCCCTACAATGAGCAGTTCTTC. Its protein is CASSITPEERPYNEQFF.

This clone was observed once. The CDR3 region is CASSLGTGEAFF. CDR3 bases: TGTGCCAGCAGTTTAGGGACAGGTGAAGCTTTCTTT. This rearrangement joins TRBV28 to TRBJ1-1; TRBD1 matches at 8 bases. The V gene's germline CDR1 is MDHEN and CDR2 SYDVKM. The J segment lost 7 bases and the V segment lost 2 bases, leaving 0 bases of the junction unmatched. This CDR3 region has 12 residues.

The chain combines TRBV15 with TRBJ1-5; D might be TRBD1 (6 bases). The germline V gene has CDR1 LNHNV and CDR2 YYDKDF (reference sequence). V lost 1 base, J lost 0 bases, and 10 bases lay in between. CDR3 length: 16 residues. The CDR3 region is CATSRGDNHSNQPQHF. CDR3 nucleotides: TGTGCCACCAGCAGAGGGGACAATCATAGCAATCAGCCCCAGCATTTT. Variable domain in full (rest from reference TRBV15 and TRBJ1-5): DAMVIQNPRYQVTQFGKPVTLSCSQTLNHNVMYWYQQKSSQAPKLLFHYYDKDFNNEADTPDNFQSRRPNTSFCFLDIRSPGLGDTAMYLCATSRGDNHSNQPQHFGDGTRLSIL.

The rearrangement links TRBV7-2 to TRBJ2-7; perhaps TRBD2 as D (5 bases). CDR3 length: 12 amino acids. CDR1 and CDR2 from the germline V gene are SGHTA and FQGNSA. The ends were cut back, 5 bases at V and 6 bases at J, with 11 bases in the middle. CDR3 bases: TGTGCCAGCAGCAGCGGTAGGCGCGAGCAGTACTTC. This codes for CASSSGRREQYF.

The chain is built from TRBV19 and TRBJ2-5, with D perhaps matching TRBD1 (7 bases). The germline V and J ends were trimmed by 0 bases and 2 bases, with 13 bases remaining between them. The CDR3 is 16 residues long. Germline-derived CDR1 and CDR2 are LNHDA and SQIVND (reference sequence). CDR3 DNA sequence: TGTGCCAGTAGTATAGATGGGGGGACAGAACAAGAGACCCAGTACTTC. Translation gives CASSIDGGTEQETQYF.

The chain uses TRBV5-4 and TRBJ2-5, with 11 bases matching TRBD2. Germline V CDR1 and CDR2: SGHNT, YYREEE (reference sequence). The CDR3 has 15 residues. With 3 bases clipped from V and 3 bases from J, the junction kept 4 bases outside the gene matches. The CDR3 DNA sequence: TGTGCCAGCAGCTCTCTACTAGCGGGAGAAGAGACCCAGTACTTC. Translating it yields CASSSLLAGEETQYF.